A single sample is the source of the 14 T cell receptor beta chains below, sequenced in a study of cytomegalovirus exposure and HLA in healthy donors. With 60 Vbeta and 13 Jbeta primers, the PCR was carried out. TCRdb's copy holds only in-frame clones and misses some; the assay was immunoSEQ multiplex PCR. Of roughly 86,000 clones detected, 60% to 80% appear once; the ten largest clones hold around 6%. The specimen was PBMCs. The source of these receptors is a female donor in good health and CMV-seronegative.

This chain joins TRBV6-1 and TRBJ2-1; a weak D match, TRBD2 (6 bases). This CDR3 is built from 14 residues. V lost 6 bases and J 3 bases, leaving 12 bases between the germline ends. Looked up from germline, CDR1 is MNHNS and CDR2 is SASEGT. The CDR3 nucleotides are TGTGCCAGCAGCCGGGACTCCAGCTACAATGAGCAGTTCTTC. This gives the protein CASSRDSSYNEQFF.

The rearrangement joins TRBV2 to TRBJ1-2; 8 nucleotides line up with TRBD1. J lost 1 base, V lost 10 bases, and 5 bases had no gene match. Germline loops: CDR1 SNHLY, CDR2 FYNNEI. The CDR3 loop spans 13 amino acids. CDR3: CATTDRVNYGYTF. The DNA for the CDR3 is TGTGCCACTACGGACAGGGTTAACTATGGCTACACCTTC.

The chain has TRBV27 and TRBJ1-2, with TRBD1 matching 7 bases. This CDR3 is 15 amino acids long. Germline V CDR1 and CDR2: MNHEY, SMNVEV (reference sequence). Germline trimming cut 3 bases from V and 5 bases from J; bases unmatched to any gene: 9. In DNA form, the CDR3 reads TGTGCCAGCAGTTTTTCGACAGGGCCGAAGTATGGCTACACCTTC. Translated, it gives CASSFSTGPKYGYTF.

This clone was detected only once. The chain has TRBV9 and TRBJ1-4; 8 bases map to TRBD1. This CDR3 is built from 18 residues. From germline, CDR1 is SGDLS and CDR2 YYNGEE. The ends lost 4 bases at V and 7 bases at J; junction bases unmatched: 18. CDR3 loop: CASSLPGQGLISGEKLFF. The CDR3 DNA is TGTGCCAGCAGCTTACCAGGACAGGGTTTAATTTCGGGTGAAAAACTGTTTTTT.

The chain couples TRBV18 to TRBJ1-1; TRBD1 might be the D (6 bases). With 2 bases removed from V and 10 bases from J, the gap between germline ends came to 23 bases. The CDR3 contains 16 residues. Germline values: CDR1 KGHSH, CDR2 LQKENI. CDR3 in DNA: TGTGCCAGCTCACCAAGTACGGGCTCCAGGGGTAGGGCAGCTTTCTTT. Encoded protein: CASSPSTGSRGRAAFF. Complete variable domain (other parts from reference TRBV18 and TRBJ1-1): NAGVMQNPRHLVRRRGQEARLRCSPMKGHSHVYWYRQLPEEGLKFMVYLQKENIIDESGMPKERFSAEFPKEGPSILRIQQVVRGDSAAYFCASSPSTGSRGRAAFFGQGTRLTVV.

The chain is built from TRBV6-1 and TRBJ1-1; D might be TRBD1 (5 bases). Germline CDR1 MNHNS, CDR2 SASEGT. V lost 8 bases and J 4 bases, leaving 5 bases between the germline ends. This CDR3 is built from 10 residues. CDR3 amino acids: CASQGTEAFF. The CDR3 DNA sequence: TGTGCCAGCCAGGGCACTGAAGCTTTCTTT.

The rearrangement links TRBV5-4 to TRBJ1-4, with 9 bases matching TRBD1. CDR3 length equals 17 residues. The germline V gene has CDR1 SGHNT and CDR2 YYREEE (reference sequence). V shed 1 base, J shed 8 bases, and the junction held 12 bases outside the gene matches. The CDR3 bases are TGTGCCAGCAGCTTGTTGGGAGATCGACAGGGGGAAGAAAAACTGTTTTTT. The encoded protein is CASSLLGDRQGEEKLFF.

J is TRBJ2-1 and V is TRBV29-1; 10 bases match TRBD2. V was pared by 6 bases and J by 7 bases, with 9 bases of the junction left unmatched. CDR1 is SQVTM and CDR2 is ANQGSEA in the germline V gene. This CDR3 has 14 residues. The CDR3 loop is CSVVSVAGGNEQFF. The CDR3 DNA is TGCAGCGTCGTTTCCGTAGCGGGGGGAAATGAGCAGTTCTTC.

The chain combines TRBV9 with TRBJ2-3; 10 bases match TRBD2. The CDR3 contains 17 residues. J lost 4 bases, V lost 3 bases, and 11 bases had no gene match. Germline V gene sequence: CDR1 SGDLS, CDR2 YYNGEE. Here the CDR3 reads CASSARGQAGGADTQYF. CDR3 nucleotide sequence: TGTGCCAGCAGCGCCAGGGGACAAGCGGGGGGGGCAGATACGCAGTATTTT. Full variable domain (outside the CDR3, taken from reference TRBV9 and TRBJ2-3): DSGVTQTPKHLITATGQRVTLRCSPRSGDLSVYWYQQSLDQGLQFLIQYYNGEERAKGNILERFSAQQFPDLHSELNLSSLELGDSALYFCASSARGQAGGADTQYFGPGTRLTVL.

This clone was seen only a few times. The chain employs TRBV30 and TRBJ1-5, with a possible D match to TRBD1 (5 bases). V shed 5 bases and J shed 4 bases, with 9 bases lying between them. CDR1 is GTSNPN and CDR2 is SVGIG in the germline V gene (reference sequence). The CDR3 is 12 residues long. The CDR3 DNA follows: TGTGCCTGGGACAGTCAAAATCAGCCCCAGCATTTT. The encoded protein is CAWDSQNQPQHF.

The CDR3 here is CASSTDMSRGTNQPQHF. Here the CDR3 DNA reads TGTGCCAGTAGTACGGACATGAGCAGGGGAACCAATCAGCCCCAGCATTTT. The chain couples TRBV19 to TRBJ1-5, with D tentatively TRBD1 (6 bases). V gave up 4 bases and J gave up 3 bases, with 19 bases separating them. CDR1 is LNHDA, CDR2 SQIVND, per germline (reference sequence). The CDR3 is 17 amino acids. The full variable domain, rest sourced from reference TRBV19 and TRBJ1-5, is DGGITQSPKYLFRKEGQNVTLSCEQNLNHDAMYWYRQDPGQGLRLIYYSQIVNDFQKGDIAEGYSVSREKKESFPLTVTSAQKNPTAFYLCASSTDMSRGTNQPQHFGDGTRLSIL.

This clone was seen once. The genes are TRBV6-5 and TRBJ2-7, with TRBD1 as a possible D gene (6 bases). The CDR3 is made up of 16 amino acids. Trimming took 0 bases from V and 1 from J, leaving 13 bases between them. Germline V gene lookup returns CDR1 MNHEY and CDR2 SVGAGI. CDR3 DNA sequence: TGTGCCAGCAGTTACTCCCCCTTCAGGGGATCCTACGAGCAGTACTTC. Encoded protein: CASSYSPFRGSYEQYF.

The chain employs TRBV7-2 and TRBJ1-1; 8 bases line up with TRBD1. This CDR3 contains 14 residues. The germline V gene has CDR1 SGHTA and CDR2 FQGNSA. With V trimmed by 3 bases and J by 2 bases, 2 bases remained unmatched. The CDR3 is CASSFDRGNTEAFF. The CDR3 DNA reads TGTGCCAGCAGCTTCGACAGGGGAAACACTGAAGCTTTCTTT.

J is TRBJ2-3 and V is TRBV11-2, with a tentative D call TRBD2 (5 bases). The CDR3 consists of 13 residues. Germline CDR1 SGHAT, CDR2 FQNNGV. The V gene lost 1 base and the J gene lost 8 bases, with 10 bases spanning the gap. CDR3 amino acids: CASSLGGLGTQYF. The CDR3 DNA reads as TGTGCCAGCAGCTTAGGTGGACTCGGTACGCAGTATTTT.